This is a list of T cell receptor beta chains from one sample in a study of blood T cell repertoires in COVID-19. Measured with immunoSEQ multiplex PCR; TCRdb has only the in-frame clones, and not every one. The sample includes roughly 200,000 clones, about 76% of them seen just once. The specimen was peripheral blood. The receptors here all came from a woman in her thirties or forties with COVID-19, enrolled during active disease. Both conserved end residues are part of each CDR3. The D gene is left open where the match is weak. Clone size is not always given. Where it is, it says once, few, many or a class for expanded clones.

V: TRBV3-1/TRBV3-2
D: NA
size: NA
J: TRBJ2-3
CDR3: CASSLGDQVGYF
DNA: TGTGCCAGCAGCCTCGGGGATCAAGTCGGGTATTTT

V: TRBV7-2
D: TRBD1
size: NA
J: TRBJ1-2
CDR3: CASSLGTGVKGGYTF
DNA: TGTGCCAGCAGCTTAGGGACAGGGGTGAAGGGTGGCTACACCTTC

V: TRBV5-1
D: TRBD2
size: NA
J: TRBJ2-1
CDR3: CASSLAASGWGEQFF
DNA: TGCGCCAGCAGCTTGGCGGCTAGCGGGTGGGGTGAGCAGTTCTTC

V: TRBV2
D: TRBD2
size: NA
J: TRBJ2-1
CDR3: CASGVTAVRGGRDEQFF
DNA: TGTGCCAGCGGGGTAACCGCGGTGCGGGGGGGTAGGGATGAGCAGTTCTTC

V: TRBV5-1
D: TRBD2
size: NA
J: TRBJ2-3
CDR3: CASRSSGRGGTDTQYF
DNA: TGCGCCAGCCGATCTAGCGGGAGGGGCGGCACAGATACGCAGTATTTT

V: TRBV6-5
D: NA
size: NA
J: TRBJ1-1
CDR3: CASTVDSTRTEAFF
DNA: TGTGCCAGCACCGTGGACAGCACAAGGACTGAAGCTTTCTTT

V: TRBV12-5
D: NA
size: NA
J: TRBJ1-5
CDR3: CASGTNQPQHF
DNA: TGTGCTAGTGGCACTAATCAGCCCCAGCATTTT

V: TRBV6-5
D: NA
size: once
J: TRBJ1-1
CDR3: CASIRQGTTNTEAFF
DNA: TGTGCCAGCATTCGGCAGGGTACGACGAACACTGAAGCTTTCTTT

V: TRBV10-3
D: NA
size: NA
J: TRBJ1-3
CDR3: CASQTPDKGGNTIYF
DNA: TGTGCCAGCCAGACGCCTGACAAAGGCGGAAACACCATATATTTT

V: TRBV5-4
D: NA
size: once
J: TRBJ1-1
CDR3: CASSFGPFGAFF
DNA: TGTGCCAGCAGCTTTGGGCCGTTTGGAGCTTTCTTT

V: TRBV7-9
D: NA
size: NA
J: TRBJ1-3
CDR3: CASSPSSGNTIYF
DNA: TGTGCCAGCAGCCCCAGCTCTGGAAACACCATATATTTT

V: TRBV10-1
D: NA
size: once
J: TRBJ2-3
CDR3: CASSDSTAADTQYF
DNA: TGCGCCAGCAGTGATTCTACTGCCGCAGATACGCAGTATTTT

V: TRBV30
D: TRBD1
size: few
J: TRBJ1-4
CDR3: CAWSTGGKEKLFF
DNA: TGTGCCTGGTCGACAGGGGGAAAGGAAAAACTGTTTTTT

V: TRBV27
D: NA
size: NA
J: TRBJ2-6
CDR3: CASSLEGSLSSGANVLTF
DNA: TGTGCCAGCAGTTTAGAGGGCAGCCTAAGCTCTGGGGCCAACGTCCTGACTTTC

V: TRBV7-2
D: TRBD1
size: NA
J: TRBJ2-7
CDR3: CASSWDRTAYEQYF
DNA: TGTGCCAGCAGCTGGGACAGAACCGCCTACGAGCAGTACTTC

V: TRBV5-1
D: TRBD2
size: NA
J: TRBJ2-5
CDR3: CASRTSGGGQETQYF
DNA: TGCGCCAGCAGGACTAGCGGGGGAGGTCAAGAGACCCAGTACTTC

V: TRBV4-2
D: TRBD2
size: NA
J: TRBJ2-7
CDR3: CASSRDGGGSYEQYF
DNA: TGTGCCAGCAGCCGAGATGGGGGGGGTTCCTACGAGCAGTACTTC

V: TRBV2
D: NA
size: once
J: TRBJ1-1
CDR3: CASNRVGTEAFF
DNA: TGTGCCAGCAACAGGGTGGGCACTGAAGCTTTCTTT

V: TRBV2
D: NA
size: NA
J: TRBJ2-7
CDR3: CADQQSGGSYEQYF
DNA: TGTGCCGACCAACAAAGTGGAGGGAGCTACGAGCAGTACTTC

V: TRBV6-4
D: TRBD2
size: NA
J: TRBJ2-1
CDR3: CASSPSGSYNEQFF
DNA: TGTGCCAGCAGCCCTAGCGGCTCCTACAATGAGCAGTTCTTC

V: TRBV6-5
D: NA
size: NA
J: TRBJ2-7
CDR3: CASRRASAFYEQYF
DNA: TGTGCCAGCAGGCGCGCTAGCGCCTTCTACGAGCAGTACTTC

V: TRBV11-2
D: TRBD1
size: few
J: TRBJ2-2
CDR3: CASSPGGAGTGELFF
DNA: TGTGCCAGCAGCCCAGGGGGCGCCGGCACCGGGGAGCTGTTTTTT

V: TRBV9
D: TRBD1
size: few
J: TRBJ2-7
CDR3: CASSVRDRPYEQYF
DNA: TGTGCCAGCAGCGTACGGGACAGGCCCTACGAGCAGTACTTC

V: TRBV2
D: TRBD1
size: NA
J: TRBJ2-7
CDR3: CASRKFGQGDHYEQYF
DNA: TGTGCCAGCAGAAAATTCGGACAGGGCGACCACTACGAGCAGTACTTC

V: TRBV20-1
D: NA
size: NA
J: TRBJ2-3
CDR3: CSARPDTQYF
DNA: TGCAGTGCTAGACCGGATACGCAGTATTTT

V: TRBV5-8
D: NA
size: NA
J: TRBJ1-1
CDR3: CASSAGRMNTEAFF
DNA: TGTGCCAGCAGCGCGGGACGGATGAACACTGAAGCTTTCTTT

V: TRBV5-1
D: NA
size: NA
J: TRBJ2-5
CDR3: CASSLVGTSQETQYF
DNA: TGCGCCAGCAGCTTGGTCGGGACTTCCCAAGAGACCCAGTACTTC

V: TRBV18
D: TRBD1
size: once
J: TRBJ1-4
CDR3: CASSSETGPGEKLFF
DNA: TGTGCCAGCTCATCCGAGACAGGGCCTGGTGAAAAACTGTTTTTT

V: TRBV6-8
D: TRBD1
size: NA
J: TRBJ1-2
CDR3: CASSATGYGYTF
DNA: TGTGCCAGCAGTGCGACAGGGTATGGCTACACCTTC

V: TRBV28
D: TRBD1
size: NA
J: TRBJ1-1
CDR3: CASRGQGHLGTEAFF
DNA: TGTGCCAGCAGGGGACAGGGACATTTAGGGACTGAAGCTTTCTTT

V: TRBV4-2
D: TRBD2
size: NA
J: TRBJ2-3
CDR3: CASSTNSGGSTDTQYF
DNA: TGTGCCAGCAGTACCAATAGCGGGGGTTCAACAGATACGCAGTATTTT

V: TRBV6-5
D: TRBD1
size: once
J: TRBJ1-2
CDR3: CASSLGQGRSYGYTF
DNA: TGTGCCAGCAGCCTTGGACAGGGTCGGTCCTATGGCTACACCTTC

V: TRBV10-3
D: NA
size: NA
J: TRBJ2-3
CDR3: CAITRQDTDTQYF
DNA: TGTGCCATCACCAGACAGGACACAGATACGCAGTATTTT

V: TRBV24-1
D: TRBD2
size: NA
J: TRBJ2-1
CDR3: CATSPGLANEQFF
DNA: TGTGCCACCAGTCCGGGACTAGCGAATGAGCAGTTCTTC

V: TRBV12-3/TRBV12-4
D: NA
size: NA
J: TRBJ1-2
CDR3: CASQIRGNYGYTF
DNA: TGTGCCAGCCAGATCCGGGGGAACTATGGCTACACCTTC

V: TRBV3-1/TRBV3-2
D: NA
size: NA
J: TRBJ1-1
CDR3: CASSRLMNTEAFF
DNA: TGTGCCAGCAGCCGACTGATGAACACTGAAGCTTTCTTT

V: TRBV11-2
D: NA
size: NA
J: TRBJ1-5
CDR3: CASSLDPEYQPQHF
DNA: TGTGCCAGCAGCTTAGATCCCGAGTATCAGCCCCAGCATTTT

V: TRBV6-5
D: TRBD1
size: many
J: TRBJ1-6
CDR3: CASSYSTGNSPLHF
DNA: TGTGCCAGCAGTTACTCGACAGGGAATTCACCCCTCCACTTT

V: TRBV12-3/TRBV12-4
D: NA
size: NA
J: TRBJ1-1
CDR3: CASSLRSASYRF
DNA: TGTGCCAGCAGTTTGAGGAGTGCATCTTACCGCTTT

V: TRBV7-2
D: TRBD1
size: NA
J: TRBJ2-7
CDR3: CASSPPPGQGTYEQYF
DNA: TGTGCCAGCAGCCCACCCCCAGGACAGGGAACCTACGAGCAGTACTTC

V: TRBV9
D: NA
size: NA
J: TRBJ2-6
CDR3: CASSVAAATVFQGSGANVLTF
DNA: TGTGCCAGCAGCGTAGCTGCGGCGACCGTCTTTCAGGGCTCTGGGGCCAACGTCCTGACTTTC